This T cell receptor (beta chain) is drawn from a study of regulatory T cells in long-lasting Graves disease. Losses at the gene ends were 7 bases for V and 3 bases for J; bases not matched to a gene: 9. The CDR3 is made up of 15 amino acids. From germline, CDR1 is GTSNPN and CDR2 SVGIG (reference sequence). This clonotype was observed at least ten times. Sample time point: newly diagnosed GD, antithyroid drugs for less than 3 months. With RNA extracted from PBMCs as input, the TCR library was made. A volume of roughly 8.4 milliliters of peripheral blood was collected in EDTA tubes. HTBI primers from iRepertoire and Arm-PCR of CDR3 regions yielded the TCR beta libraries. In the source study's methods: Gene usage covered 62 TRBV and more than twelve TRBJ segments. TCRdb re-called the multiplex PCR reads with MiXCR, one entry per CDR3 protein. The V and J calls were determined by TCRdb, not by the authors. The sample holds fewer than 450,000 distinct CDR3 sequences, 15% seen once.

The same data also contributed to another study, on T cells in Graves' hyperthyroidism and ophthalmopathy. That investigation notes: First-round RT-PCR targeting the TCR CDR3 was performed with the HTBI primer set.

This clonotype was sampled from a woman aged 40 to 49 with Graves disease. V gene TRBV30 combines with J gene TRBJ2-1; the match to TRBD2 covers 10 bases. Specimen: peripheral blood mononuclear cells (PBMCs), collected at new diagnosis, from a patient treated with antithyroid drugs. Here the CDR3 reads CASAPSGSIYNEQFF. In DNA form, the CDR3 reads TGTGCCTCCGCACCTAGCGGGAGTATCTACAATGAGCAGTTCTTC.